Given below is one TCR beta chain in context. Its matching antigen is unknown. This CDR3 comprises 19 residues. The germline CDR1 and CDR2 sequences are SGHTA and FQGTGA. V lost 1 base to trimming and J lost 2 bases; unmatched junction nucleotides: 14. This PCR relied on a set of 60 Vbeta primers and 13 Jbeta primers. How the authors handled the data: Counted up in a later analysis, unique TCR beta chains came to some 82 million, with roughly 11 million shared. TCRdb keeps only in-frame clones here, not all; method: immunoSEQ multiplex PCR. The DNA gave D and trimming, while V, J and clone size come from that table. The sample gives roughly 160,000 clones, roughly 79% of which show up once; roughly 1.2% is in the top ten. The data derive from a study of cytomegalovirus exposure and HLA in healthy donors. Broader study findings: Later on, an analysis tied under 20,000 TCR beta sequences to HLA alleles at 0.05 false discovery rate. In an earlier analysis, about 90% or about 30%: the productive usage of most TCR beta V segments.

This TCR was recovered from a woman aged 45-65 years in good health and CMV-seronegative. Sequenced sample: PBMCs. This chain links TRBV7-3 with TRBJ2-5; 9 nucleotides line up with TRBD2. The CDR3 nucleotides read TGTGCCAGCAGCTTAAAGGGGGGCGGCACTAGCGGGCCTCAAGAGACCCAGTACTTC. Residues: CASSLKGGGTSGPQETQYF.